This entry lists 30 T cell receptor beta chains sequenced from one sample in a study of identical twins. TCRdb re-called the 5' RACE reads through MiXCR, storing one row per CDR3 protein. The sample yields approximately 220,000 distinct CDR3 sequences, around 10% seen once. Sample: memory (CD45RO+) T cells sorted from blood. These receptors came from a woman aged 18 to 35 in good health.

This clonotype was detected a few times. The chain employs TRBV7-2 and TRBJ2-1; D might be TRBD2 (5 bases). This CDR3 is 17 amino acids long. Per germline, CDR1 SGHTA and CDR2 FQGNSA. The V end lost 2 bases, the J end lost 10 bases, and 24 bases lay between the germline ends. The CDR3 DNA follows: TGTGCCAGCAGCTTAAATAATCTGGGAACCCGAGGAGGCGAGCAGTTCTTC. This codes for CASSLNNLGTRGGEQFF.

This clonotype was seen at least ten times. The V call is TRBV5-1, the J call TRBJ2-1; 11 nucleotides align to TRBD1. V lost 6 bases, J lost 8 bases, and 7 bases stayed unmatched. Per germline, CDR1 SGHRS and CDR2 YFSETQ. CDR3 length: 14 amino acids. CDR3 sequence: CASNRDRGFDEQFF. In DNA form, the CDR3 reads TGCGCCAGCAACCGGGACAGGGGGTTTGATGAGCAGTTCTTC.

V is TRBV2 and J is TRBJ2-3; no firm D call. The CDR3 sequence is 12 residues long. The germline CDR1 and CDR2 sequences are SNHLY and FYNNEI. V lost 1 base and J 8 bases, leaving 7 bases between the germline ends. CDR3 coding DNA: TGTGCCAGCAGTGAAGGTGATGGTACGCAGTATTTT. This sequence encodes CASSEGDGTQYF.

The chain links TRBV6-2 or TRBV6-3 to TRBJ2-1, with 8 bases aligning to TRBD2. Germline-derived CDR1 and CDR2 are MNHEY and SVGEGT. V was clipped by 6 bases and J by 5 bases; unmatched bases: 15. This CDR3 region has 17 residues. CDR3 nucleotide sequence: TGTGCCAGCAGCTCCCCCCTGGCGGGGGGTTTCGACAATGAGCAGTTCTTC. Translated, it gives CASSSPLAGGFDNEQFF.

This clonotype came up a few times. The chain carries TRBV11-3 and TRBJ2-1; 12 bases agree with TRBD2. This CDR3 has 15 amino acids. The ends lost 5 bases at V and 5 bases at J; junction bases unmatched: 4. Germline V lookup: CDR1 SGHNT, CDR2 YENEEA. The CDR3 sequence is CASSRLAGANNEQFF. CDR3 bases: TGTGCCAGCAGCCGACTAGCGGGGGCAAACAATGAGCAGTTCTTC.

V usage is TRBV27 and J usage is TRBJ2-3, with D possibly TRBD2 on 5 matching bases. The CDR3 has 14 residues. Trimming removed 0 bases at V and 2 bases at J, with 6 bases between. The germline V gene encodes CDR1 MNHEY and CDR2 SMNVEV (reference sequence). In DNA, the CDR3 is TGTGCCAGCAGTTTATCCCTAGCCACAGATACGCAGTATTTT. It is translated as CASSLSLATDTQYF.

This chain links TRBV5-5 with TRBJ2-3, with 9 bases that match TRBD1. Trimming cost V 6 bases and J 2 bases; bases outside gene matches: 7. CDR3 length: 15 amino acids. The germline V gene has CDR1 SGHKS and CDR2 YYEKEE (reference sequence). The CDR3: CASMRTGANTDTQYF. For the CDR3, the DNA is TGTGCCAGCATGAGGACAGGGGCGAACACAGATACGCAGTATTTT.

This clonotype has only a few counts. V is TRBV6-1 and J is TRBJ1-6, with TRBD1 identical over 9 bases. V was clipped by 6 bases and J by 9 bases; unmatched bases: 12. The germline CDR1 and CDR2 sequences are MNHNS and SASEGT. CDR3 length: 16 residues. The CDR3 loop is CASSPPGQGLGSPLHF. CDR3 DNA sequence: TGTGCCAGCAGCCCCCCGGGACAGGGTTTGGGTTCACCCCTCCACTTT.

V usage is TRBV5-1 and J usage is TRBJ1-2; D is ambiguous. V was shortened by 0 bases and J by 4 bases, with 10 bases between the two germline ends. Germline CDR1 is SGHRS and CDR2 is YFSETQ. The CDR3 spans 14 residues. This CDR3 is CASSLDSPSYGYTF. The CDR3 bases are TGCGCCAGCAGCTTGGATAGCCCGAGCTATGGCTACACCTTC.

The sample holds a few counts of this clonotype. The chain carries TRBV6-2 or TRBV6-3 and TRBJ1-5, with TRBD1 matching over 7 bases. V shed 2 bases and J 9 bases; nucleotides not matched to a gene: 16. The CDR3 runs to 17 residues. The germline V gene encodes CDR1 MNHEY and CDR2 SVGEGT. DNA for the CDR3: TGTGCCAGCAGTTACCCGATGGGACAGCCCGGATTAGGGCCCCAGCATTTT. Its translation: CASSYPMGQPGLGPQHF.

The chain is built from TRBV20-1 and TRBJ2-3; 8 nucleotides match TRBD2. Germline values: CDR1 DFQATT, CDR2 SNEGSKA (reference sequence). V shed 0 bases and J 4 bases; nucleotides not matched to a gene: 9. CDR3 length: 16 residues. CDR3: CSARDHGAGDSDTQYF. CDR3 nucleotides: TGCAGTGCTAGAGATCATGGAGCGGGAGATTCAGATACGCAGTATTTT.

The chain has TRBV7-2 and TRBJ2-1, with D possibly being TRBD2 (6 bases). CDR3 length: 14 amino acids. Trimming pared 5 bases from V and 9 bases from J, leaving 17 bases between. In germline, CDR1 is SGHTA, CDR2 FQGNSA. The CDR3 here is CASSPQWGDFEQFF. The CDR3 coding sequence is TGTGCCAGCAGCCCTCAGTGGGGGGATTTTGAGCAGTTCTTC. The full variable domain, in which reference TRBV7-2 and TRBJ2-1 provide the parts outside the CDR3, is GAGVSQSPSNKVTEKGKDVELRCDPISGHTALYWYRQSLGQGLEFLIYFQGNSAPDKSGLPSDRFSAERTGGSVSTLTIQRTQQEDSAVYLCASSPQWGDFEQFFGPGTRLTVL.

The V call is TRBV4-1, the J call TRBJ2-1, with TRBD2 matching over 13 bases. V dropped 0 bases and J dropped 4; count of bases not matched to a gene: 3. Germline loops: CDR1 MGHRA, CDR2 YSYEKL. CDR3 length: 17 residues. The CDR3 spells CASSQDRLAGGYNEQFF. For the CDR3, the DNA is TGCGCCAGCAGCCAAGATCGACTAGCGGGGGGATACAATGAGCAGTTCTTC.

In this sample, this clonotype turned up a few times. J is TRBJ2-2 and V is TRBV24-1; TRBD1 matches at 9 bases. The CDR3 sequence is 15 residues long. Per the germline V gene, CDR1 is KGHDR and CDR2 is SFDVKD. Trimming at V came to 3 bases and at J to 8 bases, leaving 6 bases not matched to a gene. CDR3 residues: CATSDGGQGTGELFF. For the CDR3, the DNA is TGTGCCACCAGTGATGGGGGACAGGGCACGGGGGAGCTGTTTTTT.

A single count supports this clonotype. The V call is TRBV6-5, the J call TRBJ2-2; the match to TRBD2 covers 9 bases. The V segment lost 4 bases and the J segment 3 bases; nucleotides outside the gene matches: 6. There are 16 residues in the CDR3. The V gene's germline CDR1 is MNHEY and CDR2 SVGAGI. The CDR3 DNA sequence: TGTGCCAGCAGTTCCTCCATAGCGGGAGACACCGGGGAGCTGTTTTTT. This translates into CASSSSIAGDTGELFF.

The V call is TRBV3-1, the J call TRBJ2-3, with 8 bases fitting TRBD2. J was trimmed by 6 bases and V by 4 bases; bases with no gene match: 9. The CDR3 length is 15 residues. Germline V CDR1 and CDR2: LGHDT, YNNKEL (reference sequence). The CDR3 here is CASSLEAGATDTQYF. The CDR3 DNA follows: TGTGCCAGCAGCCTTGAAGCGGGAGCAACGGATACGCAGTATTTT.

This clonotype was seen a handful of times. The chain uses TRBV20-1 and TRBJ2-7, with TRBD1 as a possible D gene (6 bases). There are 13 residues in the CDR3. Trimming took 5 bases from V and 2 from J, leaving 13 bases between them. CDR1 and CDR2 (germline): DFQATT, SNEGSKA (reference sequence). The CDR3 sequence is CSAGGARTYEQYF. The CDR3 DNA follows: TGCAGTGCTGGGGGCGCGAGAACCTACGAGCAGTACTTC.

This clonotype was detected only a few times. The chain uses TRBV20-1 and TRBJ2-3; D may correspond to TRBD1 or TRBD2 (5 bases each). CDR1 DFQATT and CDR2 SNEGSKA come from the germline V gene (reference sequence). The V end lost 2 bases, the J end lost 6 bases, and 9 bases lay between the germline ends. The CDR3 is 12 residues long. This CDR3 reads CSARKWGDTQYF. The CDR3 bases are TGCAGTGCTAGAAAGTGGGGGGATACGCAGTATTTT.

This clonotype was seen more than once but under ten times. The chain joins TRBV12-3 or TRBV12-4 to TRBJ2-3; D uncertain. CDR3 length: 15 amino acids. V was trimmed by 2 bases and J by 4 bases, leaving 13 bases between them. CDR3 amino acids: CASSLPPPAADTQYF. The CDR3 DNA follows: TGTGCCAGCAGTTTACCCCCCCCGGCGGCAGATACGCAGTATTTT.

V usage is TRBV20-1 and J usage is TRBJ2-1; D call uncertain. Deletions cut 3 bases from V and 10 bases from J, with 10 bases between. CDR3 length: 11 amino acids. Looked up from germline, CDR1 is DFQATT and CDR2 is SNEGSKA (reference sequence). The CDR3 here is CSASPAWEQFF. CDR3 DNA: TGCAGTGCTAGCCCCGCCTGGGAGCAGTTCTTC.

This clonotype turned up a few times. The V gene is TRBV6-5, the J gene TRBJ2-7, with 7 bases fitting TRBD1. CDR3 length: 12 amino acids. Trimming removed 4 bases from V and 6 bases from J; junction bases left unmatched: 3. The germline V gene encodes CDR1 MNHEY and CDR2 SVGAGI. The CDR3 sequence: CASSSGQTEQYF. CDR3 DNA sequence: TGTGCCAGCAGTTCGGGACAGACCGAGCAGTACTTC.

This clonotype has more than one count but fewer than ten. This chain uses TRBV11-2 with TRBJ2-2; no definite D call. The CDR3 consists of 18 residues. Germline CDR1 is SGHAT and CDR2 is FQNNGV. V lost 5 bases and J 6 bases, leaving 25 bases between the germline ends. The CDR3, as DNA: TGTGCCAGCAGCCGAACTGGGGTTGAGGCGTACCTTTCCGGGGAGCTGTTTTTT. It translates to CASSRTGVEAYLSGELFF.

In this sample, this clonotype turned up a few times. V gene TRBV7-6 combines with J gene TRBJ2-1; 8 bases align to TRBD2. CDR3 length equals 18 residues. With V trimmed by 1 base and J by 8 bases, 16 bases remained unmatched. Germline V CDR1 and CDR2: SGHVS, FNYEAQ. The DNA for the CDR3 is TGTGCCAGCAGCTTAGACGGGAGTAGGGGGACTAGGGGCCATGAGCAGTTCTTC. Translated: CASSLDGSRGTRGHEQFF.

This clonotype was counted at least ten times. The V call is TRBV9, the J call TRBJ2-1; 10 bases align to TRBD2. J lost 6 bases, V lost 4 bases, and 7 bases had no gene match. The germline CDR1 and CDR2 sequences are SGDLS and YYNGEE. CDR3 length equals 15 residues. The CDR3 reads CASSPGLAETNEQFF. CDR3 DNA sequence: TGTGCCAGCAGCCCAGGACTAGCGGAGACCAATGAGCAGTTCTTC. The variable domain in full, completed from reference TRBV9 and TRBJ2-1, reads DSGVTQTPKHLITATGQRVTLRCSPRSGDLSVYWYQQSLDQGLQFLIQYYNGEERAKGNILERFSAQQFPDLHSELNLSSLELGDSALYFCASSPGLAETNEQFFGPGTRLTVL.

This clonotype was observed a few times. The chain uses TRBV3-1 and TRBJ2-2; no clear D gene. Per the germline V gene, CDR1 is LGHDT and CDR2 is YNNKEL (reference sequence). Trimming pared 2 bases from V and 8 bases from J, leaving 12 bases between. CDR3 length equals 14 residues. Here the CDR3 DNA reads TGTGCCAGCAGCCAATACCGACGTTTAGGGGAGCTGTTTTTT. Encoded protein: CASSQYRRLGELFF.

The J gene is TRBJ2-1, the V gene TRBV7-8, with 10 bases fitting TRBD2. V was clipped by 5 bases and J by 1 base; unmatched bases: 8. The CDR3 has 17 amino acids. The V gene's germline CDR1 is SGHVS and CDR2 FQNEAQ. The CDR3 nucleotides are TGTGCCAGCAGCCTTACGGGAGCGGGGGGGTCCTACAATGAGCAGTTCTTC. This translates into CASSLTGAGGSYNEQFF.

The rearrangement uses TRBV10-1 and TRBJ2-7; 7 positions match TRBD1. Germline V gene data show CDR1 as WNHNN and CDR2 as SYGVQD (reference sequence). V lost 2 bases to trimming and J lost 6 bases; unmatched junction nucleotides: 7. There are 14 residues in the CDR3. Written as DNA, the CDR3 is TGCGCCAGCAGTGAGAACCTCGGGACAGCCGAGCAGTACTTC. Translating gives CASSENLGTAEQYF.

This clonotype was detected ten times or more. J is TRBJ2-6 and V is TRBV12-3 or TRBV12-4, with D hard to call. The CDR3 is made up of 15 amino acids. Trimming left V 6 bases short and J 0 bases short, with 9 bases between. The DNA of the CDR3 is TGTGCCAGCAGCTTGCGACTCTCTGGGGCCAACGTCCTGACTTTC. Its translation: CASSLRLSGANVLTF.

This clonotype was observed a handful of times. V is TRBV9 and J is TRBJ1-2, with 9 positions matching TRBD1. Germline V gene data show CDR1 as SGDLS and CDR2 as YYNGEE. The CDR3 totals 13 residues. Germline trimming cut 4 bases from V and 8 bases from J; bases unmatched to any gene: 6. The chain's CDR3 is CASSIRTGDGYTF. CDR3 DNA sequence: TGTGCCAGCAGCATACGGACAGGGGACGGCTACACCTTC.

The chain employs TRBV5-1 and TRBJ2-7; D possibly corresponds to TRBD1 (6 bases). The CDR3 sequence is 14 residues long. V lost 5 bases to trimming and J lost 5 bases, with 17 bases between them. Germline CDR1 reads SGHRS; CDR2 reads YFSETQ. CDR3 DNA: TGCGCCAGCAGGGAACAGGGATCGGCCAACGAGCAGTACTTC. Its protein product is CASREQGSANEQYF.